This is a list of T cell receptor beta chains from one sample in a study of blood T cell repertoires in COVID-19. Clones were read by immunoSEQ multiplex PCR, and TCRdb kept only the in-frame ones, dropping some. The sample lists approximately 230,000 clones, nearly 90% seen once, with 2% to 2.5% in the top ten. Input material: peripheral blood. Source of these receptors: a woman aged 40 to 50 who had recovered from COVID-19. CDR3s include the opening cysteine and the closing phenylalanine or tryptophan. D genes are given only for firm matches. Not all rows give a size; the values are once, few, many and, for expanded clones, a class.

TRBV6-5	NA	TRBJ1-3	TRBD1	CASSYGTARGNTIYF	TGTGCCAGCAGTTACGGGACAGCGCGTGGAAACACCATATATTTT
TRBV28	once	TRBJ2-7	TRBD1	CASILRDRGTEQYF	TGTGCCAGCATCCTCCGGGACAGGGGTACTGAGCAGTACTTC
TRBV7-2	NA	TRBJ2-1	TRBD2	CASSLGLAVSYNEQFF	TGTGCCAGCAGCTTAGGACTAGCTGTCTCCTACAATGAGCAGTTCTTC
TRBV4-2	NA	TRBJ2-3	TRBD2	CASSHSGSADTQYF	TGTGCCAGCAGCCATAGCGGGAGTGCAGATACGCAGTATTTT
TRBV9	NA	TRBJ2-7	TRBD2	CASSVAGVDYEQYF	TGTGCCAGCAGCGTGGCGGGGGTGGATTACGAGCAGTACTTC
TRBV28	NA	TRBJ1-2	NA	CASRDSAYGYTF	TGTGCCAGCAGGGACAGCGCATATGGCTACACCTTC
TRBV11-2	NA	TRBJ2-5	TRBD1	CASSPQQGGQETQYF	TGTGCCAGCAGTCCACAACAGGGGGGACAAGAGACCCAGTACTTC
TRBV4-3	NA	TRBJ1-2	NA	CASSQAGATPAYGYTF	TGCGCCAGCAGCCAAGCTGGGGCGACCCCCGCCTATGGCTACACCTTC
TRBV24-1	NA	TRBJ2-3	NA	CATSDPLQQGLPAEYTQYF	TGTGCCACCAGTGATCCCTTACAACAGGGCCTACCCGCGGAGTATACGCAGTATTTT
TRBV27	NA	TRBJ1-3	NA	CASRALAGNTIYF	TGTGCCAGCAGAGCCCTCGCAGGAAACACCATATATTTT
TRBV6-6	NA	TRBJ1-6	NA	CASSYSGGSSPLHF	TGTGCCAGCAGTTACTCGGGGGGATCGTCACCCCTCCACTTT
TRBV11-2	NA	TRBJ2-3	TRBD1	CASSLGRGTDTQYF	TGTGCCAGCAGCTTAGGCAGGGGGACAGATACGCAGTATTTT
TRBV11-2	NA	TRBJ1-2	TRBD1	CASSYDRTGYGNGYTF	TGTGCCAGCAGCTACGACAGGACAGGGTACGGCAATGGCTACACCTTC
TRBV30	many	TRBJ2-2	NA	CAWSGVGGELFF	TGTGCCTGGTCAGGGGTTGGCGGGGAGCTGTTTTTT
TRBV5-4	NA	TRBJ2-1	NA	CASSLTGNNEQFF	TGTGCCAGCAGCTTGACAGGGAACAATGAGCAGTTCTTC
TRBV5-3	NA	TRBJ1-1	NA	CARSPPPDTEAFF	TGTGCCAGAAGCCCCCCCCCGGACACTGAAGCTTTCTTT
TRBV9	NA	TRBJ1-1	TRBD1	CASSVAGQGERAFF	TGTGCCAGCAGCGTAGCGGGACAGGGTGAACGAGCTTTCTTT
TRBV3-1/TRBV3-2	NA	TRBJ2-1	TRBD2	CASSQVGRGSGRLNEQFF	TGTGCCAGCAGCCAAGTGGGGCGGGGGAGCGGGAGGTTGAATGAGCAGTTCTTC
TRBV11-2	NA	TRBJ2-2	NA	CASSLVLAPNTGELFF	TGTGCCAGCAGCTTAGTCCTAGCGCCGAACACCGGGGAGCTGTTTTTT
TRBV7-7	NA	TRBJ2-7	TRBD2	CASSPGGGYEQYF	TGTGCTAGCAGCCCGGGGGGTGGGTACGAGCAGTACTTC
TRBV6-5	NA	TRBJ2-7	NA	CASSRGAEQYF	TGTGCCAGCAGTCGGGGGGCCGAGCAGTACTTC
TRBV7-3	many	TRBJ1-2	NA	CASHYRDGYTF	TGTGCCAGCCACTATCGTGACGGCTACACCTTC
TRBV4-2	once	TRBJ2-2	TRBD2	CASSQVGSGRAGGELFF	TGTGCCAGCAGCCAAGTGGGTAGCGGGAGGGCTGGCGGGGAGCTGTTTTTT
TRBV15	NA	TRBJ2-7	NA	CATSARDETYEQYF	TGTGCCACCAGTGCCAGGGATGAAACCTACGAGCAGTACTTC
TRBV28	NA	TRBJ2-3	TRBD1	CASSYWDRESDTQYF	TGTGCCAGCAGTTACTGGGACAGGGAATCAGATACGCAGTATTTT
TRBV18	NA	TRBJ2-7	TRBD1	CASSPTGIYEQYF	TGTGCCAGCTCACCGACAGGGATCTACGAGCAGTACTTC
TRBV20-1	NA	TRBJ2-5	NA	CSASLRETQYF	TGCAGTGCTAGCCTTCGGGAGACCCAGTACTTC
TRBV21-1	NA	TRBJ1-4	NA	CASSAKTGTGGSKVSEKLFF	TGTGCCAGCAGCGCAAAAACCGGGACAGGGGGCTCGAAGGTGAGTGAAAAACTGTTTTTT
TRBV6-1	NA	TRBJ2-7	TRBD2	CASSGAGGRPYEQYF	TGTGCCAGCAGTGGAGCGGGAGGTCGTCCCTACGAGCAGTACTTC
TRBV7-9	many	TRBJ2-5	TRBD1	CASSSGTGGRETQYF	TGTGCCAGCAGCTCGGGGACAGGGGGCAGAGAGACCCAGTACTTC
TRBV19	NA	TRBJ1-5	NA	CASSIAPYSNQPQHF	TGTGCCAGTAGTATAGCCCCGTATAGCAATCAGCCCCAGCATTTT
TRBV5-4	NA	TRBJ2-7	TRBD1	CASSRGQDYEQYF	TGTGCCAGCAGCCGAGGACAGGACTACGAGCAGTACTTC
TRBV7-9	NA	TRBJ2-7	TRBD2	CASTGTSGRSYEQYF	TGTGCCAGCACCGGGACTAGCGGGAGATCCTACGAGCAGTACTTC
TRBV19	NA	TRBJ1-2	NA	CASSIDRTVNGYTF	TGTGCCAGTAGTATAGACCGGACAGTTAATGGCTACACCTTC
TRBV27	NA	TRBJ1-6	NA	CASRNTGFDSPLHF	TGTGCCAGCAGAAACACAGGGTTTGATTCACCCCTCCACTTT
TRBV6-2/TRBV6-3	NA	TRBJ2-1	NA	CASSFIGTQQFF	TGTGCCAGCAGTTTCATCGGGACTCAGCAGTTCTTC
TRBV28	NA	TRBJ2-7	NA	CASSLVHSPKGAPYEQYF	TGTGCCAGCAGTTTAGTTCATAGCCCGAAGGGAGCCCCCTACGAGCAGTACTTC
TRBV28	NA	TRBJ1-2	NA	CASRKGGGPLGYTF	TGTGCCAGCAGGAAGGGCGGGGGGCCCCTCGGCTACACCTTC
TRBV19	NA	TRBJ2-3	TRBD2	CASRGLAQGADTQYF	TGTGCCAGTAGAGGACTAGCTCAAGGGGCAGATACGCAGTATTTT
TRBV5-1	NA	TRBJ2-7	NA	CASSWGDYEQYF	TGCGCCAGCAGCTGGGGGGACTACGAGCAGTACTTC
TRBV3-1/TRBV3-2	NA	TRBJ1-4	TRBD1	CASSPGQGREKLFF	TGTGCCAGCAGCCCGGGACAGGGACGGGAAAAACTGTTTTTT
TRBV15	NA	TRBJ1-5	NA	CATSRDRSQPQHF	TGTGCCACCAGCAGAGATCGGTCTCAGCCCCAGCATTTT
TRBV3-1/TRBV3-2	NA	TRBJ2-1	NA	CASAPQALSYNEQFF	TGTGCCAGCGCGCCACAGGCTCTATCCTACAATGAGCAGTTCTTC
TRBV9	NA	TRBJ2-1	TRBD2	CASSTGLAGGPSNEQFF	TGTGCCAGCAGCACAGGACTAGCGGGAGGGCCTTCAAATGAGCAGTTCTTC
TRBV19	NA	TRBJ2-5	TRBD2	CASSRERGVRETQYF	TGTGCCAGTAGTAGAGAGCGGGGGGTTAGAGAGACCCAGTACTTC
TRBV7-7	NA	TRBJ2-5	TRBD1	CASSPDRGASRDF	TGTGCTAGCAGCCCGGACAGGGGGGCTTCCAGGGACTTC
TRBV9	NA	TRBJ1-1	TRBD1	CASSPTGTENTEAFF	TGTGCCAGCAGCCCCACCGGGACAGAGAACACTGAAGCTTTCTTT
TRBV7-2	NA	TRBJ2-1	TRBD1	CASSLESQGALNEQFF	TGTGCCAGCAGCTTAGAGTCACAGGGGGCCCTCAATGAGCAGTTCTTC
TRBV18	NA	TRBJ2-7	TRBD1	CASSPPAPGGSYEQYF	TGTGCCAGCTCACCACCTGCCCCAGGGGGCTCCTACGAGCAGTACTTC
TRBV30	NA	TRBJ2-3	TRBD2	CAWSSSTSGGARDTQYF	TGTGCCTGGAGTTCCAGCACTAGCGGGGGGGCAAGAGATACGCAGTATTTT
TRBV18	NA	TRBJ2-1	TRBD2	CASSPPALAGVNEQFF	TGTGCCAGCTCACCACCCGCACTAGCGGGAGTCAATGAGCAGTTCTTC